This TCR beta chain is drawn from a study of T cell clonotyping in hematopoietic cell transplantation. On this clone: Antigen unknown.

General observations from the study: Broader posttransplant TCR repertoire diversity was predicted by graft donor and pretransplant recipient Inverse Simpson Index values. Without cell sorting, CD4 versus CD8 contributions remain unresolved. Recipient TCR diversity dropped after transplant; expanded clonotypes rose from day 30 to 180. Few recipient clonotypes overlapped donors; over 97% were de novo at given depth.

Clones were read by immunoSEQ multiplex PCR, and TCRdb kept only the in-frame ones, dropping some. The sample consists of about 12,000 clones, approximately 92% of them appearing once. The CDR3 consists of 14 residues. The V end was cut by 7 bases, the J end by 9 bases, with 19 bases between. Germline V lookup: CDR1 SNHLY, CDR2 FYNNEI. The rearrangement joins TRBV2 to TRBJ2-1; TRBD2 is a possible D gene (5 bases). This clonotype was obtained from a young man in good health. Some clones in this sample may be carry-over from other donors' samples. Sequencing was done on a sample of peripheral blood mononuclear cells. CDR3 sequence: CASTPPGQRSEQFF. The DNA of the CDR3 is TGTGCCAGCACTCCCCCGGGCCAGCGGAGTGAGCAGTTCTTC.